These 20 T cell receptor beta chains came from one sample sequenced in a study of cytomegalovirus exposure and HLA in healthy donors. Use of 60 Vbeta and 13 Jbeta primers characterized the PCR. Libraries were prepared by immunoSEQ multiplex PCR; TCRdb keeps only in-frame clonotypes and omits some of them. The data contain about 160,000 clones, less than 80% of them singletons. The specimen was PBMCs. The receptors come from a man aged 35-49 years in good health and CMV-seronegative.

V usage is TRBV5-1 and J usage is TRBJ2-3, with D possibly being TRBD1 (6 bases). CDR1 is SGHRS and CDR2 is YFSETQ in the germline V gene. The CDR3 runs to 15 residues. The V and J ends lost 0 bases and 2 bases respectively, with 10 bases between them. In nucleotides, the CDR3 is TGCGCCAGCAGCTTGGTGGGGGCCCACACAGATACGCAGTATTTT. It encodes CASSLVGAHTDTQYF.

J is TRBJ2-2 and V is TRBV28, with D possibly matching TRBD1 (6 bases). Trimming took off 4 bases at V and 2 bases at J, with 14 bases between the two ends. CDR3 length: 16 amino acids. Germline V lookup: CDR1 MDHEN, CDR2 SYDVKM. The CDR3 bases are TGTGCCAGCAGTTGGGGGCGAGTGGGCAACACCGGGGAGCTGTTTTTT. This encodes CASSWGRVGNTGELFF. Drawing the rest from reference TRBV28 and TRBJ2-2, the complete variable domain is DVKVTQSSRYLVKRTGEKVFLECVQDMDHENMFWYRQDPGLGLRLIYFSYDVKMKEKGDIPEGYSVSREKKERFSLILESASTNQTSMYLCASSWGRVGNTGELFFGEGSRLTVL.

This rearrangement joins TRBV19 to TRBJ2-7; D possibly corresponds to TRBD1 (6 bases). This CDR3 comprises 13 residues. The germline V and J ends were trimmed by 6 bases and 3 bases, with 12 bases remaining between them. Germline CDR1 and CDR2: LNHDA and SQIVND (reference sequence). CDR3 sequence: CASSPGHLYEQYF. CDR3 nucleotide sequence: TGTGCCAGTAGCCCGGGACATCTCTACGAGCAGTACTTC.

This clone was observed a few times. The rearrangement uses TRBV9 and TRBJ2-3; 8 bases match TRBD2. The CDR3 is 16 amino acids. V was clipped by 0 bases and J by 3 bases; unmatched bases: 6. The V gene's germline CDR1 is SGDLS and CDR2 YYNGEE. The CDR3 is CASSVGGTSRTDTQYF. The DNA of the CDR3 is TGTGCCAGCAGCGTAGGAGGGACTAGTAGAACAGATACGCAGTATTTT.

The chain couples TRBV4-2 to TRBJ2-7; TRBD2 aligns across 8 bases. The CDR3 loop spans 18 amino acids. J was trimmed by 3 bases and V by 0 bases; bases with no gene match: 13. Germline V gene data show CDR1 as LGHNA and CDR2 as YNFKEQ. DNA of the CDR3: TGTGCCAGCAGCCAAGAGCCTAGCGGGTCTATTAGCGGCTACGAGCAGTACTTC. The encoded protein is CASSQEPSGSISGYEQYF.

The rearrangement joins TRBV5-4 to TRBJ2-2; D remains ambiguous. Trimming took 0 bases from V and 4 from J, leaving 10 bases between them. The CDR3 has 15 amino acids. Germline CDR1 reads SGHNT; CDR2 reads YYREEE (reference sequence). The CDR3 spells CASSLDRKGTGELFF. CDR3 DNA: TGTGCCAGCAGCTTGGACAGAAAAGGCACCGGGGAGCTGTTTTTT.

The rearrangement joins TRBV5-1 to TRBJ1-3, with a weak D call TRBD1 (5 bases). The ends were cut back, 5 bases at V and 0 bases at J, with 9 bases in the middle. CDR1 SGHRS and CDR2 YFSETQ come from the germline V gene. This CDR3 has 14 amino acids. This CDR3 reads CASSGTTSGNTIYF. The CDR3 nucleotides read TGCGCCAGCAGTGGGACTACCTCTGGAAACACCATATATTTT.

On this clone itself: The junction departs from the called germline gene at one end, perhaps through a read error. The chain carries TRBV7-9 and TRBJ2-2; 9 positions agree with TRBD2. This CDR3 is built from 15 residues. Germline CDR1 and CDR2: SEHNR and FQNEAQ (reference sequence). CDR3 amino acids: CSSSLAGANTGELFF. The CDR3 region has the DNA TGTTCCAGCAGCTTAGCGGGGGCTAACACCGGGGAGCTGTTTTTT. The complete variable domain, with remaining parts taken from reference TRBV7-9 and TRBJ2-2, reads DTGVSQNPRHKITKRGQNVTFRCDPISEHNRLYWYRQTLGQGPEFLTYFQNEAQLEKSRLLSDRFSAERPKGSFSTLEIQRTEQGDSAMYLCSSSLAGANTGELFFGEGSRLTVL.

The rearrangement uses TRBV5-1 and TRBJ1-3; TRBD1 matches 9 bases. Germline V gene sequence: CDR1 SGHRS, CDR2 YFSETQ. The V segment lost 0 bases and the J segment 2 bases; nucleotides outside the gene matches: 12. The CDR3 sequence is 19 residues long. The CDR3 DNA sequence: TGCGCCAGCAGCTTGGATGGGACAGGGTCGCGAAGGACTGGAAACACCATATATTTT. Translated, it gives CASSLDGTGSRRTGNTIYF.

The rearrangement uses TRBV7-8 and TRBJ2-1, with 12 positions matching TRBD2. With 5 bases clipped from V and 7 bases from J, the junction kept 9 bases outside the gene matches. Germline CDR1 and CDR2: SGHVS and FQNEAQ. CDR3 length equals 16 residues. DNA of the CDR3: TGTGCCAGCAGCCCTAGGACTAGCGGGATTTCGAATGAGCAGTTCTTC. It codes for CASSPRTSGISNEQFF.

The V gene is TRBV5-1, the J gene TRBJ2-7; tentative D call: TRBD2 (6 bases). The V and J ends lost 0 bases and 1 base respectively, with 11 bases between them. Germline values: CDR1 SGHRS, CDR2 YFSETQ. This CDR3 comprises 15 residues. CDR3 sequence reads: CASSLGGTVSYEQYF. In nucleotides, the CDR3 is TGCGCCAGCAGCTTGGGTGGGACTGTTTCCTACGAGCAGTACTTC.

The chain links TRBV7-9 to TRBJ2-1; 7 bases map to TRBD1. The CDR3 consists of 16 residues. Looked up from germline, CDR1 is SEHNR and CDR2 is FQNEAQ (reference sequence). V was pared by 0 bases and J by 9 bases, with 11 bases of the junction left unmatched. The CDR3 DNA reads TGTGCCAGCAGCTTAGCGCTAGATCAAACAGGGGTTGAGCAGTTCTTC. Protein product: CASSLALDQTGVEQFF.

This sequence joins TRBV4-2 and TRBJ2-2; 8 nucleotides align to TRBD1. The CDR3 has 14 amino acids. Trimming at V came to 6 bases and at J to 6 bases, leaving 6 bases not matched to a gene. CDR1 LGHNA and CDR2 YNFKEQ come from the germline V gene. CDR3 DNA sequence: TGTGCCAGCAGGGCTCAGGGACAGGCCGGGGAGCTGTTTTTT. This encodes CASRAQGQAGELFF.

The CDR3 spells CAISEYDRTDEQYF. The CDR3 nucleotides are TGTGCCATCAGTGAGTACGACAGGACGGACGAGCAGTACTTC. The rearrangement uses TRBV10-3 and TRBJ2-5, with D possibly TRBD1 on 6 matching bases. The J call may be wrong; the DNA end is better matched by TRBJ2-7. The CDR3 is 14 residues long. Germline CDR1 ENHRY, CDR2 SYGVKD.

The rearrangement joins TRBV28 to TRBJ1-4; tentative D call: TRBD1 (5 bases). Trimming removed 3 bases from V and 4 bases from J, with 12 bases in between. This CDR3 contains 15 residues. Germline loops: CDR1 MDHEN, CDR2 SYDVKM. The CDR3 coding sequence is TGTGCCAGCAGTTTGGGCACGACAGTTAATGAAAAACTGTTTTTT. Amino acids: CASSLGTTVNEKLFF.

The CDR3 nucleotides are TGTGCCAGCAGCTCCATCCCGGGACAATTCTACGAGCAGTACTTC. Translating it yields CASSSIPGQFYEQYF. This chain connects TRBV6-5 to TRBJ2-7; TRBD1 might be the D (6 bases). The ends were cut back, 6 bases at V and 3 bases at J, with 18 bases in the middle. The germline gives CDR1 MNHEY, CDR2 SVGAGI. The CDR3 is 15 residues long.

The chain has TRBV13 and TRBJ2-1; D gene unclear. Germline CDR1 and CDR2: PRHDT and FYEKMQ (reference sequence). V lost 2 bases and J 13 bases, leaving 15 bases between the germline ends. The CDR3 extends over 13 amino acids. For the CDR3, the DNA is TGTGCCAGCAGCTTAAGAGGTGGATTCCGCCAGTTCTTC. It encodes CASSLRGGFRQFF.

This chain links TRBV2 with TRBJ1-2; D is unresolved. The CDR3 sequence is 13 residues long. Looked up from germline, CDR1 is SNHLY and CDR2 is FYNNEI. The V and J ends lost 4 bases and 6 bases respectively, with 12 bases between them. The CDR3 DNA reads TGTGCCAGCAGTGTCCGGAGCGAGCATGGCTACACCTTC. Protein: CASSVRSEHGYTF.

This clone has a handful of counts. CDR3 DNA: TGTGCCAGCAGGCCCGGGTCCGGCTACGAGCAGTACTTC. Translating gives CASRPGSGYEQYF. This sequence joins TRBV6-5 and TRBJ2-7; D ambiguous. The CDR3 covers 13 residues. V was trimmed by 6 bases and J by 3 bases, leaving 12 bases between them. Per the germline V gene, CDR1 is MNHEY and CDR2 is SVGAGI.

In its sample, this clone was seen a few times. The chain links TRBV7-9 to TRBJ1-2; D gene unclear. Germline-derived CDR1 and CDR2 are SEHNR and FQNEAQ (reference sequence). The CDR3 loop spans 13 amino acids. Trimming removed 2 bases from V and 4 bases from J, with 8 bases in between. The CDR3 reads CASSLNSLYGYTF. CDR3 bases: TGTGCCAGCAGCTTAAACAGCCTCTATGGCTACACCTTC. The full variable domain, rest sourced from reference TRBV7-9 and TRBJ1-2, is DTGVSQNPRHKITKRGQNVTFRCDPISEHNRLYWYRQTLGQGPEFLTYFQNEAQLEKSRLLSDRFSAERPKGSFSTLEIQRTEQGDSAMYLCASSLNSLYGYTFGSGTRLTVV.